This T cell receptor beta chain was sequenced for a study of shared clonotypes between healthy human individuals. Study in general: Participating donors consisted of a couple of women and a few men aged 18 to 49.

All of the donors resided in Nashville, Tennessee, and each was a Caucasian adult. This CDR3 comprises 13 residues. CDR1 and CDR2 from the germline V gene are KGHSH and LQKENI. The V and J ends lost 4 bases and 6 bases, in that order; junction bases with no gene match: 5. Each PCR replicate run on unsorted PBMC took in 300 to 350 ng DNA, around 30,000 T cell genomes. The protocol was immunoSEQ multiplex PCR, while the TCRdb copy is restricted to in-frame clones and leaves out a portion. This repertoire shows hundreds of thousands of clones, around 81% found once; its top ten account for approximately 12%.

The TCR originated in a woman aged 40 to 50 in good health. Some clones in this sample may be carry-over from other donors' samples. The specimen was PBMCs. The V gene is TRBV18, the J gene TRBJ2-7; 8 bases are a match to TRBD1. DNA of the CDR3: TGTGCCAGCTCACTGGACAGGGCTGGCGAGCAGTACTTC. Its protein product is CASSLDRAGEQYF.